The 6 T cell receptor beta chains given below trace back to one sample, sequenced in a study of control samples from healthy donors and cancer patients. Using immunoSEQ multiplex PCR, the repertoire was profiled, and TCRdb retains in-frame clones only, with some absent. The profile covers 120,000 to 150,000 clones, with around nine tenths appearing a single time and around 4.7% taken by the ten largest. Sequences were obtained from blood. Receptors originate from a man aged 25 to 40 in good health.

This clone was recorded once. This chain links TRBV5-4 with TRBJ2-7; D is undetermined. Trimming shortened V by 4 bases and J by 2 bases, and 7 bases separated the two germline ends. The V gene's germline CDR1 is SGHNT and CDR2 YYREEE (reference sequence). This CDR3 comprises 12 residues. This chain's CDR3 is CASSLNTYEQYF. The CDR3 DNA reads as TGTGCCAGCAGCCTGAATACCTACGAGCAGTACTTC. Drawing the rest from reference TRBV5-4 and TRBJ2-7, the complete variable domain is ETGVTQSPTHLIKTRGQQVTLRCSSQSGHNTVSWYQQALGQGPQFIFQYYREEENGRGNFPPRFSGLQFPNYSSELNVNALELDDSALYLCASSLNTYEQYFGPGTRLTVT.

This clone was observed a single time. This chain joins TRBV7-3 and TRBJ2-7; TRBD2 matches 11 bases. This CDR3 is 15 amino acids long. Germline lookup yields CDR1 SGHTA and CDR2 FQGTGA. V was clipped by 8 bases and J by 0 bases; unmatched bases: 6. The CDR3 loop reads CASGLGTSGSYEQYF. For the CDR3, the DNA is TGTGCCAGCGGCCTCGGGACTAGCGGCTCCTACGAGCAGTACTTC.

This clone was seen just once. The chain employs TRBV24-1 and TRBJ2-7; D possibly corresponds to TRBD1 (5 bases). CDR1 and CDR2 (germline): KGHDR, SFDVKD. The CDR3 contains 11 residues. The V and J ends lost 10 bases and 6 bases respectively, with 12 bases between them. In DNA, the CDR3 is TGTGCCACACAAGGGGCCGGCGAGCAGTACTTC. Protein sequence: CATQGAGEQYF.

The rearrangement links TRBV4-1 to TRBJ1-6; D gene ambiguous. The germline V gene encodes CDR1 MGHRA and CDR2 YSYEKL. The V and J ends lost 1 base and 0 bases respectively, with 10 bases between them. This CDR3 is built from 17 residues. CDR3 sequence: CASSQGFLGSYNSPLHF. The CDR3 DNA sequence: TGCGCCAGCAGCCAAGGGTTTCTTGGCTCCTATAATTCACCCCTCCACTTT.

This chain links TRBV11-2 with TRBJ2-5; D call uncertain. Germline V CDR1 and CDR2: SGHAT, FQNNGV. V lost 5 bases and J 0 bases, leaving 10 bases between the germline ends. The CDR3 is made up of 14 amino acids. CDR3 in DNA: TGTGCCAGCAGCCAGGACCGTTACCAAGAGACCCAGTACTTC. Protein sequence: CASSQDRYQETQYF. The full variable domain, completed using reference TRBV11-2 and TRBJ2-5, is EAGVAQSPRYKIIEKRQSVAFWCNPISGHATLYWYQQILGQGPKLLIQFQNNGVVDDSQLPKDRFSAERLKGVDSTLKIQPAKLEDSAVYLCASSQDRYQETQYFGPGTRLLVL.

The V and J genes are TRBV4-3 and TRBJ1-2; 7 nucleotides agree with TRBD1. This CDR3 spans 13 amino acids. J lost 6 bases, V lost 5 bases, and 6 bases had no gene match. CDR1 LGHNA and CDR2 YSLEER come from the germline V gene. CDR3 amino acids: CASSFLGQDGYTF. The CDR3 coding sequence is TGCGCCAGCAGCTTTCTAGGACAGGATGGCTACACCTTC.